This T cell receptor (beta chain) comes out of a study of T-cell reconstitution after alpha-beta-depleted transplantation in children. The V gene lost 10 bases and the J gene lost 6 bases, with 13 bases spanning the gap. CDR3 size: 12 residues. Germline V gene data show CDR1 as ENHRY and CDR2 as SYGVKD. Study-wide results and caveats: At the one-year point after transplant, T-cell counts and TCRbeta diversity were found to come mostly from T cells that had been newly produced. Reported findings indicate that, about two months after transplant, alpha-beta T cells came from several hundred expanded clones, which were derived from non-depleted graft cells. High day-60 TCRbeta diversity in some patients came from surviving recipient T cells and thymic progenitors.

In this sample, this clonotype turned up many times. Its matching antigen is unknown. Preparing the TCRbeta library involved the use of unique molecular identifiers. TCRdb reprocessed the PCR reads with MiXCR, giving one entry per CDR3 protein. Here the sample spans about 200,000 distinct CDR3 sequences, approximately 8% being singletons. The chain recombines TRBV10-3 with TRBJ2-1; D remains unclear. The receptor was derived from a male patient aged 2-15 years who had a stem cell transplant for acute myeloid leukemia, so the T cells may come from the graft donor. Here the sequenced sample was PBMCs, mostly from graft donor cells, taken 360 days after TCRalphabeta/CD19-depleted stem cell transplant. CDR3 nucleotide sequence: TGTGCCACTTCCCCCACATCCAATGAGCAGTTCTTC. This sequence encodes CATSPTSNEQFF.